One sample yielded the 28 T cell receptor beta chains listed below, sequenced in a study of CXCR3-negative and CXCR3-positive naive CD8 T cells. In preparing the TRB cDNA libraries, 5' RACE with UMI labels was used. Using the 5' RACE reads, TCRdb records one entry per CDR3 protein without DNA. Its table records about 28,000 distinct CDR3 sequences. Material: memory CD8+ T cells from blood. These receptors all come from a human donor in good health. Some clones in this sample may be carry-over from other donors' samples.

The rearrangement links TRBV20-1 to TRBJ2-2. Germline assignment: CDR1 DFQATT and CDR2 SNEGSKA (reference sequence). The CDR3 consists of 13 residues. The CDR3 protein is CSARDFGTGELFF.

This chain joins TRBV27 and TRBJ1-2. The CDR3 spans 11 residues. CDR1 and CDR2 from the germline V gene are MNHEY and SMNVEV (reference sequence). The CDR3 here is CASSDNYGYTF.

The gene calls are TRBV7-6 and TRBJ2-1. Germline CDR1 is SGHVS and CDR2 is FNYEAQ. The CDR3 totals 16 residues. The chain's CDR3 is CASSLVGESSYNEQFF.

The gene calls are TRBV7-2 and TRBJ1-2; as DNA is missing, the TRBD1 call by TCRdb cannot be tested. The CDR3 spans 16 residues. Germline CDR1 SGHTA, CDR2 FQGNSA. This CDR3 is CASSNPGTETNYGYTF.

The chain employs TRBV18 and TRBJ2-7; TCRdb picks TRBD1, but there is no DNA to check that call. CDR1 and CDR2 (germline): KGHSH, LQKENI. The CDR3 consists of 14 residues. Here the CDR3 reads CASSPPPGIYEQYF.

This clonotype is deemed medium-sized (0.01 to 0.1%) by its frequency. The chain carries TRBV7-3 and TRBJ2-1. This CDR3 has 11 residues. The germline V gene encodes CDR1 SGHTA and CDR2 FQGTGA. The CDR3 region is CASSSSHEQFF.

The chain employs TRBV27 and TRBJ2-7; the TCRdb call, TRBD1, lacks DNA for checking. CDR1 is MNHEY, CDR2 SMNVEV, per germline (reference sequence). The CDR3 runs to 16 residues. CDR3 region: CASSLSGPRDLYEQYF.

The chain recombines TRBV10-3 with TRBJ2-1. CDR3 length: 13 residues. Germline V gives CDR1 ENHRY, CDR2 SYGVKD. The CDR3 loop is CASRVGSSNEQFF.

The chain is built from TRBV5-1 and TRBJ2-7; TCRdb's assignment of TRBD2 cannot be checked, as there is no DNA. Germline CDR1 and CDR2: SGHRS and YFSETQ. This CDR3 comprises 15 residues. Here the CDR3 reads CASSPGLAGYETQYF. Full variable domain (rest looked up from reference TRBV5-1 and TRBJ2-7): KAGVTQTPRYLIKTRGQQVTLSCSPISGHRSVSWYQQTPGQGLQFLFEYFSETQRNKGNFPGRFSGRQFSNSRSEMNVSTLELGDSALYLCASSPGLAGYETQYFGPGTRLTVT.

The rearrangement joins TRBV6-6 to TRBJ2-7; the D call of TRBD1 rests on TCRdb alone, since no DNA is present to check it. Germline CDR1 and CDR2: MNHNY and SVGAGI (reference sequence). The CDR3 runs 15 residues. The CDR3 region is CASSTGTGVSYEQYF.

This chain uses TRBV7-9 with TRBJ2-5; the D call from TCRdb, TRBD2, cannot be confirmed without DNA. Germline V lookup: CDR1 SEHNR, CDR2 FQNEAQ (reference sequence). The CDR3 totals 14 residues. CDR3 region: CASSSLAFQETQYF.

The J gene is TRBJ1-5, the V gene TRBV15. Germline V CDR1 and CDR2: LNHNV, YYDKDF (reference sequence). This CDR3 is built from 13 residues. This CDR3 reads CATAGASVQPQHF. The full variable domain, completed using reference TRBV15 and TRBJ1-5, is DAMVIQNPRYQVTQFGKPVTLSCSQTLNHNVMYWYQQKSSQAPKLLFHYYDKDFNNEADTPDNFQSRRPNTSFCFLDIRSPGLGDTAMYLCATAGASVQPQHFGDGTRLSIL.

This chain links TRBV25-1 with TRBJ1-1. The V gene's germline CDR1 is MGHDK and CDR2 SYGVNS. This CDR3 is built from 12 residues. CDR3 protein: CASSLLNTEAFF.

The chain links TRBV6-4 to TRBJ1-1; TCRdb gives TRBD1 as the D gene, but with no DNA this cannot be confirmed. The CDR3 runs 13 residues. In germline, CDR1 is MRHNA, CDR2 SNTAGT. CDR3 sequence reads: CASSRGSNTEAFF.

CDR3 amino acids: CASSYALTFSGGTDTQYF. The chain carries TRBV6-6 and TRBJ2-3; TCRdb reports TRBD2, a call that lacks DNA to check it against. Germline V gene lookup returns CDR1 MNHNY and CDR2 SVGAGI (reference sequence). The CDR3 spans 18 residues.

This chain links TRBV20-1 with TRBJ2-4; TCRdb's assignment of TRBD1 cannot be checked, as there is no DNA. CDR1 is DFQATT, CDR2 SNEGSKA, per germline (reference sequence). The CDR3 runs 14 residues. The CDR3: CSARDMGRENIQYF.

The CDR3 spells CASSVRETRPENTEAFF. The chain employs TRBV5-1 and TRBJ1-1; as DNA is missing, the TRBD1 call by TCRdb cannot be tested. Germline V gives CDR1 SGHRS, CDR2 YFSETQ. This CDR3 has 17 amino acids.

The chain has TRBV23-1 and TRBJ2-7. TRBV23-1 is marked as an open reading frame, function uncertain. The CDR3 totals 11 residues. The CDR3 sequence is CASSRSYEQYF.

The chain combines TRBV28 with TRBJ2-2; TCRdb returns TRBD2, unconfirmable since there is no DNA. This CDR3 contains 16 residues. The germline CDR1 and CDR2 sequences are MDHEN and SYDVKM. CDR3 in amino acids: CASSFWDYTKKGELFF.

This chain uses TRBV28 with TRBJ2-7; TCRdb's assignment of TRBD1 cannot be checked, as there is no DNA. This CDR3 has 14 amino acids. The germline V gene encodes CDR1 MDHEN and CDR2 SYDVKM. The CDR3 spells CASSLTGQGSEQYF.

The V and J genes are TRBV29-1 and TRBJ2-5; TCRdb's D call of TRBD1 is untestable without DNA. The CDR3 runs 16 residues. Germline V gene sequence: CDR1 SQVTM, CDR2 ANQGSEA. CDR3 region: CSVERLRTGKGETQYF. Based on the CDR3 plus reference TRBV29-1 and TRBJ2-5, the full variable domain is SAVISQKPSRDICQRGTSLTIQCQVDSQVTMMFWYRQQPGQSLTLIATANQGSEATYESGFVIDKFPISRPNLTFSTLTVSNMSPEDSSIYLCSVERLRTGKGETQYFGPGTRLLVL.

The chain has TRBV7-9 and TRBJ1-1; TCRdb lists TRBD1, though no DNA is available to test this call. CDR3 size: 16 residues. Germline V gene data show CDR1 as SEHNR and CDR2 as FQNEAQ (reference sequence). CDR3 residues: CASSLGYGQGGTEAFF.

According to its frequency, this clonotype is medium-sized. V and J are TRBV20-1 and TRBJ2-2; with no DNA, the TCRdb D assignment of TRBD1 cannot be verified. The germline V gene has CDR1 DFQATT and CDR2 SNEGSKA (reference sequence). The CDR3 loop spans 16 amino acids. CDR3: CSARHWTASLPGELFF.

This sequence joins TRBV29-1 and TRBJ2-7. CDR3 length: 12 residues. Germline V gene sequence: CDR1 SQVTM, CDR2 ANQGSEA. The CDR3 spells CSVAVAAYEQYF.

The rearrangement uses TRBV11-2 and TRBJ2-7; the D call of TRBD1 rests on TCRdb alone, since no DNA is present to check it. CDR1 and CDR2 from the germline V gene are SGHAT and FQNNGV. The CDR3 is 14 residues long. CDR3 residues: CASSLAGHGYEQYF. Complete variable domain (other parts from reference TRBV11-2 and TRBJ2-7): EAGVAQSPRYKIIEKRQSVAFWCNPISGHATLYWYQQILGQGPKLLIQFQNNGVVDDSQLPKDRFSAERLKGVDSTLKIQPAKLEDSAVYLCASSLAGHGYEQYFGPGTRLTVT.

The chain joins TRBV12-3 or TRBV12-4 to TRBJ1-1; TCRdb reports TRBD1, a call that lacks DNA to check it against. The CDR3 loop spans 15 amino acids. The CDR3 spells CASRNRQGENTEAFF.

The chain couples TRBV27 to TRBJ2-3; as DNA is missing, the TRBD2 call by TCRdb cannot be tested. CDR3 length: 15 amino acids. CDR1 and CDR2 from the germline V gene are MNHEY and SMNVEV (reference sequence). CDR3 sequence: CASSASGAHTDTQYF.

This chain uses TRBV5-1 with TRBJ2-3; there is no DNA to check the TCRdb D call of TRBD2. The CDR3 extends over 13 amino acids. Germline assignment: CDR1 SGHRS and CDR2 YFSETQ. CDR3 amino acids: CASSLDRADTQYF.